The entry below gives a single TCR beta chain sequence along with its context. The source of the sample is a study of technical replicates of blood from a handful of donors. Measured with immunoSEQ multiplex PCR; TCRdb has only the in-frame clones, and not every one. The data show 64,000 or so clones, about 96% seen once. The CDR3 consists of 14 residues. The germline gives CDR1 SEHNR, CDR2 FQNEAQ (reference sequence). The trim removed 6 bases at V and 7 bases at J, leaving 8 bases unmatched. The receptor was isolated from a human donor in good health. Sample: T cells isolated from PBMCs. The chain carries TRBV7-9 and TRBJ1-1; 10 nucleotides match TRBD1. The CDR3 loop reads CASRSAGTGVEAFF. The CDR3 DNA is TGTGCCAGCAGGTCTGCCGGGACAGGGGTTGAAGCTTTCTTT.